This record covers a single TCR beta chain. The antigen is not known. Clones were read by immunoSEQ multiplex PCR, and TCRdb kept only the in-frame ones, dropping some. The table includes about 7,800 clones, around 78% detected once. Autoimmune disease history or systemic immunosuppression excluded patients. The data derive from a study of OX40 agonist ivuxolimab in advanced cancers. Study-level results: The study found that CD8+ T cells averaged more expanded clones than CD4+.

CDR3 length: 18 residues. Looked up from germline, CDR1 is LGHNA and CDR2 is YSLEER. V was pared by 1 base and J by 0 bases, with 7 bases of the junction left unmatched. The sample in question was CD4+ or CD8+ T cells sorted from blood, obtained in a trial of the OX40 agonist ivuxolimab. This TCR was recovered from an adult with an advanced solid tumor such as melanoma, head and neck, liver or kidney cancer. The chain recombines TRBV4-3 with TRBJ1-1, with 11 bases that match TRBD1. The CDR3 here is CASSQVLGQGAVNTEAFF. CDR3 sequence (DNA): TGCGCCAGCAGCCAAGTATTAGGACAGGGGGCCGTGAACACTGAAGCTTTCTTT.